The rows below give T cell receptor beta chains drawn from one sample of a study of T-cell memory formation after mild COVID-19. TCRdb re-analysed the 5' RACE reads in MiXCR, keeping a single row per CDR3 protein. Among a few hundred thousand distinct CDR3 sequences listed, approximately 25% were seen once. The sequencing sample was made of PBMCs or a T cell subset sorted from them (not recorded which). Every receptor here comes from an adult woman who had mild COVID-19 (a few samples of this study predate the infection). Cell type and time point are not known. CDR3s include the opening cysteine and the closing phenylalanine or tryptophan. Each record gives: J gene, D gene, clone size, V gene, CDR3 DNA, CDR3 protein. The D gene is left open where the match is weak. Expanded clones get a size class; other rows say once, few or many, or leave the size out.

TRBJ2-1	-	-	TRBV5-1	TGCGCCAGCAGCTTGGATGGGGCCGGGTCCACTCAGTTCTTC	CASSLDGAGSTQFF
TRBJ1-3	-	few	TRBV12-3/TRBV12-4	TGTGCCAGCAGTTTAGGGGGCGCCTCTGGAAACACCATATATTTT	CASSLGGASGNTIYF
TRBJ1-1	-	-	TRBV30	TGTGCCTGGAGTAGTTTCACTGAAGCTTTCTTT	CAWSSFTEAFF
TRBJ2-7	-	few	TRBV3-1	TGTGCCAGCAGCCAACTCGGGGAGCAGTACTTC	CASSQLGEQYF
TRBJ2-1	-	-	TRBV29-1	TGCAACCCGGTCTGGACTTCCTACAATGAGCAGTTCTTC	CNPVWTSYNEQFF
TRBJ2-1	-	many	TRBV5-4	TGTGCCAGCAGCCCCCGTGGGGGCTGGAGCAATGAGCAGTTCTTC	CASSPRGGWSNEQFF
TRBJ1-2	TRBD1	few	TRBV2	TGTGCCAGCAGGAAATCGACAGGGGATGGCTACACCTTC	CASRKSTGDGYTF
TRBJ2-3	-	few	TRBV7-9	TGTGCCAGCAGCTTTACGTGGCCCGCAGATACGCAGTATTTT	CASSFTWPADTQYF
TRBJ2-1	-	-	TRBV7-9	TGTGCCAGCAGCCCCCGGTCGGGCGTTGACTACAATGAGCAGTTCTTC	CASSPRSGVDYNEQFF
TRBJ1-2	-	-	TRBV12-3/TRBV12-4	TGTGCCAGCAGAGAAATGCAGGGGAGCTATGGCTACACCTTC	CASREMQGSYGYTF
TRBJ2-3	-	-	TRBV7-7	TGTGCTAGCAGCTTAGAGGCCAGGGAATTGGCAGATACGCAGTATTTT	CASSLEARELADTQYF
TRBJ2-2	-	-	TRBV7-3	TGTGCCAGCAGCTTAAACCCTCCCCCGAACACCGGGGAGCTGTTTTTT	CASSLNPPPNTGELFF
TRBJ2-5	TRBD2	-	TRBV5-5	TGTGCCAGCAAGGACAGCGGGGGGCGAACCCAAGAGACCCAGTACTTC	CASKDSGGRTQETQYF
TRBJ2-5	TRBD2	-	TRBV6-5	TGTGCCAGCAGTCGACTAGCGGGTTGGGAGACCCAGTACTTC	CASSRLAGWETQYF
TRBJ1-1	-	-	TRBV12-3/TRBV12-4	TGTGCCAGCAGTGAAACAGGGTCGAGGACTGAAGCTTTCTTT	CASSETGSRTEAFF
TRBJ2-7	-	-	TRBV7-7	TGTGCCAGCAGCCCAAGGCTAGACTCCTACGAGCAGTACTTC	CASSPRLDSYEQYF
TRBJ1-1	-	-	TRBV9	TGTGCCAGCAGCGTAGTTGTCGGGGGGACCACTGAAGCTTTCTTT	CASSVVVGGTTEAFF
TRBJ2-7	-	-	TRBV12-3/TRBV12-4	TGTGCCAGCAGTCCGCCCGGGATCATATACGAGCAGTACTTC	CASSPPGIIYEQYF
TRBJ1-5	-	-	TRBV30	TGTGCCTGGAGTGTACGGGGGAAGCCCCAGCATTTT	CAWSVRGKPQHF
TRBJ2-7	TRBD1	many	TRBV20-1	TGCAGTGCTAGAGATATCCGAGACAGGGGCCTCTACGAGCAGTACTTC	CSARDIRDRGLYEQYF
TRBJ1-1	-	few	TRBV12-3/TRBV12-4	TGTGCCAGCAGTTTAGCGGCAGGGGTCTGGACTGAAGCTTTCTTT	CASSLAAGVWTEAFF
TRBJ1-1	-	-	TRBV20-1	TGCAGTGCTAGAGGCGGGGGGGCAGCGATGAACACTGAAGCTTTCTTT	CSARGGGAAMNTEAFF
TRBJ2-1	-	-	TRBV20-1	TGCAGTGCTAAAACCTACGCGGGGAGGACCTACAATGAGCAGTTCTTC	CSAKTYAGRTYNEQFF
TRBJ2-1	-	few	TRBV7-8	TGTGCCAGCCGACCCGGGGGAGCTGGTGACTATGAGCAGTTCTTC	CASRPGGAGDYEQFF
TRBJ1-4	-	few	TRBV14	TGTGCCAGCAGCCACAACAGGGCGACTAATGAAAAACTGTTTTTT	CASSHNRATNEKLFF
TRBJ2-1	TRBD2	-	TRBV4-2	TGTGCCAGCAGCCCCGGGACTAGCGGGAGTGCTGACAATGAGCAGTTCTTC	CASSPGTSGSADNEQFF
TRBJ2-2	-	many	TRBV5-5	TGTGCCAGCAGCTTGGGACAGGTGACGGCCGGGGAGCTGTTTTTT	CASSLGQVTAGELFF